What follows are 24 T cell receptor beta chains derived from one specimen sequenced in a study of T cell responses to AZD1222 COVID-19 vaccine. The method was immunoSEQ multiplex PCR; TCRdb's version includes in-frame clones alone and lacks a portion of them. The table has tens of thousands of clones, 70% to 90% seen once. The starting material was peripheral blood, obtained on day 0 of AZD1222 vaccination. These TCRs come from an adult in good health.

The V gene is TRBV19, the J gene TRBJ1-6; tentative D call: TRBD1 (6 bases). Germline lookup yields CDR1 LNHDA and CDR2 SQIVND (reference sequence). The V end was cut by 2 bases, the J end by 8 bases, with 10 bases between. The CDR3 has 14 amino acids. The CDR3 DNA sequence: TGTGCCAGTAGTATACACAGGGATGATTCACCCCTCCACTTT. Its protein is CASSIHRDDSPLHF.

The chain is built from TRBV5-1 and TRBJ1-1; 8 positions match TRBD1. CDR3 length equals 15 residues. V lost 4 bases and J lost 4; bases outside the gene matches: 9. The V gene's germline CDR1 is SGHRS and CDR2 YFSETQ. CDR3 DNA sequence: TGCGCCAGCAGCACTGGACAGGGAGGACTCACTGAAGCTTTCTTT. This translates into CASSTGQGGLTEAFF.

As regards this clone: The same CDR3 can be traced to other DNA sequences in this sample. The V call is TRBV7-2, the J call TRBJ1-2; D might be TRBD1 (6 bases). The germline V and J ends were trimmed by 4 bases and 5 bases, with 11 bases remaining between them. The CDR3 has 13 residues. The germline V gene encodes CDR1 SGHTA and CDR2 FQGNSA. CDR3 sequence (DNA): TGTGCCAGCAGCTCAACACAGGGATATGGCTACACCTTC. Translated: CASSSTQGYGYTF.

This chain joins TRBV11-1 and TRBJ1-3; D gene uncertain. The CDR3 runs to 16 residues. Deletions cut 2 bases from V and 4 bases from J, with 15 bases between. The germline V gene encodes CDR1 SGHAT and CDR2 FQDESV (reference sequence). DNA of the CDR3: TGTGCCAGCAGCTTAAATGGAGCCATTTGGGGAAACACCATATATTTT. Its translation: CASSLNGAIWGNTIYF.

This clone was detected once. The V call is TRBV6-5, the J call TRBJ2-7, with no clear D. The CDR3 runs 14 residues. Per germline, CDR1 MNHEY and CDR2 SVGAGI. Trimming took 4 bases from V and 2 from J, leaving 12 bases between them. The CDR3 DNA sequence: TGTGCCAGCAGTTCCAACGTGGGCACCTACGAGCAGTACTTC. Residues: CASSSNVGTYEQYF.

V gene TRBV28 combines with J gene TRBJ2-2; D unresolved. V lost 6 bases and J 3 bases, leaving 8 bases between the germline ends. The CDR3 extends over 13 amino acids. CDR1 is MDHEN and CDR2 is SYDVKM in the germline V gene. The CDR3 here is CASSRYDTGELFF. The CDR3 DNA reads as TGTGCCAGCAGCCGCTATGACACCGGGGAGCTGTTTTTT.

The chain uses TRBV27 and TRBJ2-1; 9 bases map to TRBD2. Germline assignment: CDR1 MNHEY and CDR2 SMNVEV (reference sequence). CDR3 size: 16 residues. V shed 6 bases and J 4 bases; nucleotides not matched to a gene: 10. The CDR3 nucleotides read TGTGCCAGCAGCCCAGGGGCGGGAGGGTATTACAATGAGCAGTTCTTC. This codes for CASSPGAGGYYNEQFF.

The chain joins TRBV28 to TRBJ1-2; D call uncertain. Germline lookup yields CDR1 MDHEN and CDR2 SYDVKM. CDR3 length: 13 amino acids. The V gene lost 4 bases and the J gene lost 4 bases, with 10 bases spanning the gap. The CDR3: CASSSLGTYGYTF. As DNA, the CDR3 is TGTGCCAGCAGTTCCCTTGGCACCTATGGCTACACCTTC.

Worth noting for this clone: The same CDR3 is also encoded by other DNA sequences in this sample. The chain employs TRBV28 and TRBJ1-3; possible D gene TRBD1, 5 bases. Trimming stripped 2 bases from V and 2 bases from J, with 7 bases between. The CDR3 extends over 14 amino acids. The germline V gene encodes CDR1 MDHEN and CDR2 SYDVKM. CDR3 coding DNA: TGTGCCAGCAGTTTAGGGGGTCCTGGAAACACCATATATTTT. Its protein is CASSLGGPGNTIYF.

The chain has TRBV7-2 and TRBJ1-5; 7 bases are a match to TRBD1. V was clipped by 3 bases and J by 1 base; unmatched bases: 0. CDR3 size: 14 residues. Germline V gives CDR1 SGHTA, CDR2 FQGNSA. DNA of the CDR3: TGTGCCAGCAGCTTCAGGGGGAGCAATCAGCCCCAGCATTTT. Translating it yields CASSFRGSNQPQHF. Filled out from reference TRBV7-2 and TRBJ1-5, the complete variable domain reads GAGVSQSPSNKVTEKGKDVELRCDPISGHTALYWYRQSLGQGLEFLIYFQGNSAPDKSGLPSDRFSAERTGGSVSTLTIQRTQQEDSAVYLCASSFRGSNQPQHFGDGTRLSIL.

V usage is TRBV20-1 and J usage is TRBJ1-2, with TRBD1 as a possible D gene (5 bases). CDR1 is DFQATT and CDR2 is SNEGSKA in the germline V gene (reference sequence). This CDR3 region has 11 residues. Trimming left V 6 bases short and J 7 bases short, with 12 bases between. The CDR3: CSAPGGGGYTF. DNA of the CDR3: TGCAGTGCCCCGGGGGGGGGTGGCTACACCTTC.

The chain joins TRBV6-5 to TRBJ1-6; 7 bases are shared with TRBD1. The CDR3 consists of 13 residues. The V and J ends lost 7 bases and 6 bases, in that order; junction bases with no gene match: 3. Germline CDR1 is MNHEY and CDR2 is SVGAGI. The CDR3 DNA reads as TGTGCCAGCAAGGACAGGATTAATTCACCCCTCCACTTT. Protein: CASKDRINSPLHF.

The chain is built from TRBV28 and TRBJ2-2, with D uncertain. Trimming cost V 5 bases and J 1 base, with 2 bases left between them. The germline V gene encodes CDR1 MDHEN and CDR2 SYDVKM. The CDR3 consists of 12 residues. This CDR3 is CASSLNTGELFF. The CDR3 DNA follows: TGTGCCAGCAGTCTGAACACCGGGGAGCTGTTTTTT.

The chain joins TRBV5-4 to TRBJ2-3; possibly TRBD1 or TRBD2 for D (5 bases each). The CDR3 is 15 amino acids. Trimming stripped 0 bases from V and 2 bases from J, with 10 bases between. The germline gives CDR1 SGHNT, CDR2 YYREEE (reference sequence). The CDR3 nucleotides are TGTGCCAGCAGCTTGGAGGGACCTAACACAGATACGCAGTATTTT. Its protein is CASSLEGPNTDTQYF.

The chain couples TRBV11-2 to TRBJ1-2; no reliable D call. V was cut by 1 base and J by 2 bases, with 2 bases left in between. CDR1 and CDR2 from the germline V gene are SGHAT and FQNNGV. The length of the CDR3 is 12 residues. The CDR3 coding sequence is TGTGCCAGCAGCTTAGGGAACTATGGCTACACCTTC. Its translation: CASSLGNYGYTF.

The gene calls are TRBV7-3 and TRBJ2-2, with D tentatively TRBD1 (6 bases). The CDR3 loop spans 14 amino acids. The V gene's germline CDR1 is SGHTA and CDR2 FQGTGA. Trimming took off 8 bases at V and 1 base at J, with 11 bases between the two ends. DNA of the CDR3: TGTGCCAGCGGACAAGGGGGGAACACCGGGGAGCTGTTTTTT. Translation: CASGQGGNTGELFF.

This clone was recorded only once. The V call is TRBV2, the J call TRBJ1-3; D call uncertain. CDR1 and CDR2 from the germline V gene are SNHLY and FYNNEI. The CDR3 runs to 15 residues. The germline V and J ends were trimmed by 6 bases and 0 bases, with 12 bases remaining between them. CDR3 protein: CASSLTVVSGNTIYF. The DNA of the CDR3 is TGTGCCAGCAGCCTTACAGTTGTCTCTGGAAACACCATATATTTT.

The genes are TRBV14 and TRBJ2-2, with D possibly being TRBD2 (6 bases). This CDR3 has 14 residues. Per germline, CDR1 SGHDN and CDR2 FVKESK. The V end was cut by 2 bases, the J end by 6 bases, with 10 bases between. CDR3 bases: TGTGCCAGCAGCCAAATGACTAGTTCCGGGGAGCTGTTTTTT. It is translated as CASSQMTSSGELFF.

V usage is TRBV7-9 and J usage is TRBJ2-5, with TRBD2 as a possible D gene (5 bases). Trimming pared 5 bases from V and 2 bases from J, leaving 15 bases between. Germline-derived CDR1 and CDR2 are SEHNR and FQNEAQ (reference sequence). CDR3 length equals 15 residues. DNA for the CDR3: TGTGCCAGCAGCCCCTTCCTGACGGGACAAGAGACCCAGTACTTC. Translation gives CASSPFLTGQETQYF.

The chain links TRBV7-2 to TRBJ2-1; 8 bases are a match to TRBD2. The CDR3 is made up of 15 amino acids. Looked up from germline, CDR1 is SGHTA and CDR2 is FQGNSA. The trim removed 1 base at V and 6 bases at J, leaving 5 bases unmatched. The CDR3 DNA reads TGTGCCAGCAGCTTAGACGGGAGGGCCGTCAATGAGCAGTTCTTC. Residues: CASSLDGRAVNEQFF.

V gene TRBV24-1 combines with J gene TRBJ2-7; TRBD1 is a possible D gene (5 bases). This CDR3 contains 15 residues. Trimming removed 8 bases from V and 5 bases from J, with 21 bases in between. Germline-derived CDR1 and CDR2 are KGHDR and SFDVKD. The CDR3 region is CATKGVRQESNEQYF. CDR3 nucleotide sequence: TGTGCCACCAAAGGGGTCCGCCAGGAGTCGAACGAGCAGTACTTC.

The genes are TRBV7-2 and TRBJ2-2, with TRBD2 matching over 10 bases. This CDR3 comprises 17 residues. V trimming: 3 bases; J trimming: 5 bases; junction bases outside the gene matches: 9. Looked up from germline, CDR1 is SGHTA and CDR2 is FQGNSA. The CDR3 spells CASSFPSGGADTGELFF. In DNA, the CDR3 is TGTGCCAGCAGCTTCCCCAGCGGGGGGGCGGATACCGGGGAGCTGTTTTTT.

A single count supports this clone. The V and J genes are TRBV5-1 and TRBJ1-2; possible D gene TRBD1, 6 bases. Germline loops: CDR1 SGHRS, CDR2 YFSETQ. The CDR3 runs to 14 residues. V gave up 0 bases and J gave up 7 bases, with 13 bases separating them. The CDR3 protein is CASSLDFGGGGYTF. Here the CDR3 DNA reads TGCGCCAGCAGCTTGGATTTCGGGGGCGGTGGCTACACCTTC.

The V and J genes are TRBV18 and TRBJ1-1; no reliable D call. V gave up 3 bases and J gave up 1 base, with 9 bases separating them. Looked up from germline, CDR1 is KGHSH and CDR2 is LQKENI. The CDR3 runs 14 residues. The CDR3 DNA is TGTGCCAGCTCACCTTCAACCCCGAACACTGAAGCTTTCTTT. This gives the protein CASSPSTPNTEAFF.